The next 27 T cell receptor beta chains were all read from a single sample in a study of blood T cell repertoires in COVID-19. The data were produced by immunoSEQ multiplex PCR, yet TCRdb's version contains in-frame clones alone and is incomplete. The sample shows roughly 100,000 clones, 87% of them seen only once. The sample comprised peripheral blood. The source of these receptors is a man aged 50-60 years with active COVID-19.

The chain combines TRBV7-8 with TRBJ2-5; TRBD2 might be the D (7 bases). Germline V gene sequence: CDR1 SGHVS, CDR2 FQNEAQ. The CDR3 loop spans 15 amino acids. V lost 5 bases and J 3 bases, leaving 16 bases between the germline ends. The CDR3 DNA sequence: TGTGCCAGCAGCCTTAGGGGGGGAAACAAAGAGACCCAGTACTTC. Protein sequence: CASSLRGGNKETQYF.

This clone was seen only a few times. The gene calls are TRBV25-1 and TRBJ2-2; maybe TRBD1 (7 bases). Trimming took off 5 bases at V and 7 bases at J, with 26 bases between the two ends. Germline loops: CDR1 MGHDK, CDR2 SYGVNS. This CDR3 is 18 amino acids long. CDR3 bases: TGTGCCAGCAGTCAACCGAGGACTGGGGCAGGGGGAGGCGGGGAGCTGTTTTTT. It translates to CASSQPRTGAGGGGELFF.

V and J are TRBV7-8 and TRBJ2-5; 8 nucleotides agree with TRBD2. The CDR3 sequence is 16 residues long. Trimming at V came to 3 bases and at J to 7 bases, leaving 13 bases not matched to a gene. CDR1 is SGHVS and CDR2 is FQNEAQ in the germline V gene. The CDR3 bases are TGTGCCAGCAGCTTTATGACTAGCGAACCGATGGTGACCCAGTACTTC. Its translation: CASSFMTSEPMVTQYF.

This chain joins TRBV11-2 and TRBJ1-2, with TRBD1 identical over 10 bases. This CDR3 region has 16 residues. J was trimmed by 2 bases and V by 6 bases; bases with no gene match: 9. Germline CDR1 and CDR2: SGHAT and FQNNGV. CDR3 protein: CASSRDRGRNNYGYTF. CDR3 DNA: TGTGCCAGCAGTCGGGACAGGGGAAGGAACAACTATGGCTACACCTTC.

V usage is TRBV19 and J usage is TRBJ2-1; no firm D call. Germline loops: CDR1 LNHDA, CDR2 SQIVND (reference sequence). Trimming shortened V by 5 bases and J by 0 bases, and 11 bases separated the two germline ends. The CDR3 runs to 15 residues. The CDR3 bases are TGTGCCAGTAGTCCTACGCCTAGCTCCTACAATGAGCAGTTCTTC. The encoded protein is CASSPTPSSYNEQFF.

V is TRBV20-1 and J is TRBJ2-1; 8 nucleotides line up with TRBD1. Germline loops: CDR1 DFQATT, CDR2 SNEGSKA (reference sequence). Trimming cost V 3 bases and J 2 bases; bases outside gene matches: 9. The CDR3 is 16 residues long. CDR3 protein: CSASVGRTGPYNEQFF. DNA for the CDR3: TGCAGTGCTAGTGTAGGCAGGACAGGGCCCTACAATGAGCAGTTCTTC.

The chain joins TRBV11-3 to TRBJ1-3, with D tentatively TRBD1 (5 bases). The germline V gene encodes CDR1 SGHNT and CDR2 YENEEA. The CDR3 runs 15 residues. The V end lost 5 bases, the J end lost 8 bases, and 19 bases lay between the germline ends. This CDR3 reads CASSPGTAYLDTIYF. For the CDR3, the DNA is TGTGCCAGCAGCCCGGGGACTGCGTACCTCGACACCATATATTTT.

This chain connects TRBV19 to TRBJ1-6; D remains ambiguous. Germline CDR1 and CDR2: LNHDA and SQIVND (reference sequence). The CDR3 length is 16 residues. V was clipped by 3 bases and J by 2 bases, with 11 bases between them. The chain's CDR3 is CASSMGRLTYNSPLHF. The CDR3 DNA is TGTGCCAGTAGTATGGGGAGGCTAACCTATAATTCACCCCTCCACTTT.

The chain is built from TRBV18 and TRBJ2-7, with 10 bases lining up with TRBD1. V lost 3 bases to trimming and J lost 3 bases; unmatched junction nucleotides: 5. Germline V gene sequence: CDR1 KGHSH, CDR2 LQKENI. This CDR3 is built from 15 residues. CDR3 region: CASSPRQGAYYEQYF. CDR3 in DNA: TGTGCCAGCTCACCTCGACAGGGGGCCTACTACGAGCAGTACTTC.

DNA for the CDR3: TGTGCCAGCGCACACCAGACAGGGGCGGGAAACACCATATATTTT. Amino acid sequence: CASAHQTGAGNTIYF. The V gene is TRBV14, the J gene TRBJ1-3; 8 bases agree with TRBD1. The CDR3 is 15 amino acids. V shed 8 bases, J shed 4 bases, and the junction held 10 bases outside the gene matches. Germline loops: CDR1 SGHDN, CDR2 FVKESK.

The chain employs TRBV9 and TRBJ1-2; tentative D call: TRBD1 (6 bases). The CDR3 extends over 19 amino acids. Germline CDR1 is SGDLS and CDR2 is YYNGEE. V dropped 0 bases and J dropped 0 bases, with 21 bases sitting between them. The CDR3: CASSVGGGAKSITNYGYTF. CDR3 bases: TGTGCCAGCAGCGTAGGTGGGGGGGCCAAAAGTATAACTAACTATGGCTACACCTTC.

The genes are TRBV6-6 and TRBJ2-2; 16 positions match TRBD2. Germline assignment: CDR1 MNHNY and CDR2 SVGAGI (reference sequence). V lost 5 bases to trimming and J lost 4 bases; unmatched junction nucleotides: 13. This CDR3 has 20 amino acids. The DNA for the CDR3 is TGTGCCAGCAGTCAGACCTCCGGGACTAGCGGGGGGGCGAGCACCGGGGAGCTGTTTTTT. This translates into CASSQTSGTSGGASTGELFF.

The rearrangement joins TRBV12-3 or TRBV12-4 to TRBJ1-2; D might be TRBD1 (5 bases). Trimming left V 5 bases short and J 0 bases short, with 7 bases between. This CDR3 region has 13 residues. The CDR3 reads CASSRQSNYGYTF. In DNA form, the CDR3 reads TGTGCCAGCAGTAGACAGTCTAACTATGGCTACACCTTC.

This sequence joins TRBV18 and TRBJ2-6; D is unclear. The CDR3 runs 17 residues. V lost 3 bases and J 4 bases, leaving 16 bases between the germline ends. The V gene's germline CDR1 is KGHSH and CDR2 LQKENI. The CDR3 coding sequence is TGTGCCAGCTCACCCACCTTTACCAGAACCGGGGCCAACGTCCTGACTTTC. Translated: CASSPTFTRTGANVLTF.

The table lists this clone with a count of one. The chain has TRBV28 and TRBJ2-3; perhaps TRBD2 as D (5 bases). This CDR3 comprises 14 residues. Germline CDR1 MDHEN, CDR2 SYDVKM. V was shortened by 3 bases and J by 6 bases, with 13 bases between the two germline ends. The DNA of the CDR3 is TGTGCCAGCAGTTTCGGGCGGCCGGGGGATACGCAGTATTTT. Translated, it gives CASSFGRPGDTQYF.

The V gene is TRBV5-1, the J gene TRBJ1-2, with 7 positions matching TRBD1. The V and J ends lost 3 bases and 4 bases, in that order; junction bases with no gene match: 12. The CDR3 has 16 residues. Germline-derived CDR1 and CDR2 are SGHRS and YFSETQ. The CDR3 bases are TGCGCCAGCAGCTGGCCTACGGGACAGCTCTCCTATGGCTACACCTTC. This encodes CASSWPTGQLSYGYTF. The variable domain in full, completed from reference TRBV5-1 and TRBJ1-2, reads KAGVTQTPRYLIKTRGQQVTLSCSPISGHRSVSWYQQTPGQGLQFLFEYFSETQRNKGNFPGRFSGRQFSNSRSEMNVSTLELGDSALYLCASSWPTGQLSYGYTFGSGTRLTVV.

This clone was picked up one time. This chain uses TRBV5-5 with TRBJ1-5; 9 positions agree with TRBD1. CDR1 is SGHKS, CDR2 YYEKEE, per germline (reference sequence). V was clipped by 4 bases and J by 1 base; unmatched bases: 9. CDR3 length: 17 amino acids. CDR3 DNA: TGTGCCAGCAGCCCGGACCCGGGACAGGGAAGCAATCAGCCCCAGCATTTT. Protein: CASSPDPGQGSNQPQHF. The complete variable domain, with remaining parts taken from reference TRBV5-5 and TRBJ1-5, reads DAGVTQSPTHLIKTRGQQVTLRCSPISGHKSVSWYQQVLGQGPQFIFQYYEKEERGRGNFPDRFSARQFPNYSSELNVNALLLGDSALYLCASSPDPGQGSNQPQHFGDGTRLSIL.

V and J are TRBV11-2 and TRBJ2-1; 11 bases are shared with TRBD1. V was clipped by 0 bases and J by 13 bases; unmatched bases: 2. The CDR3 totals 13 residues. Germline assignment: CDR1 SGHAT and CDR2 FQNNGV. The CDR3 loop is CASSLERTGGQFF. CDR3 bases: TGTGCCAGCAGCTTAGAGCGGACAGGGGGCCAGTTCTTC.

This chain uses TRBV9 with TRBJ2-2; TRBD2 might be the D (7 bases). Trimming stripped 3 bases from V and 2 bases from J, with 14 bases between. The CDR3 consists of 16 residues. Germline loops: CDR1 SGDLS, CDR2 YYNGEE. CDR3 residues: CASSAARGANTGELFF. In DNA form, the CDR3 reads TGTGCCAGCAGCGCCGCACGGGGGGCTAACACCGGGGAGCTGTTTTTT.

The V call is TRBV30, the J call TRBJ1-2; D is unresolved. Trimming shortened V by 0 bases and J by 5 bases, and 13 bases separated the two germline ends. CDR1 is GTSNPN and CDR2 is SVGIG in the germline V gene (reference sequence). This CDR3 spans 14 amino acids. The CDR3 coding sequence is TGTGCCTGGAGTGTACTTCCCAACCTTTATGGCTACACCTTC. Translation gives CAWSVLPNLYGYTF.

The chain recombines TRBV3-1 (or the pseudogene TRBV3-2) with TRBJ2-7; D is undetermined. This CDR3 is built from 12 residues. V was trimmed by 3 bases and J by 2 bases, leaving 5 bases between them. Germline lookup yields CDR1 LGHDT and CDR2 YNNKEL (reference sequence). The chain's CDR3 is CASSHRAYEQYF. The CDR3 nucleotides read TGTGCCAGCAGCCACCGGGCCTACGAGCAGTACTTC.

This clone was picked up one time. This chain uses TRBV7-8 with TRBJ2-5, with 8 nucleotides matching TRBD2. Germline V gene data show CDR1 as SGHVS and CDR2 as FQNEAQ. The CDR3 runs 17 residues. V lost 2 bases, J lost 4 bases, and 12 bases stayed unmatched. The chain's CDR3 is CASSLLDGGVAPETQYF. CDR3 bases: TGTGCCAGCAGCTTATTAGACGGGGGGGTTGCTCCAGAGACCCAGTACTTC.

This clone was observed a few times. The chain carries TRBV29-1 and TRBJ1-1; TRBD1 matches 11 bases. V was clipped by 7 bases and J by 1 base; unmatched bases: 5. This CDR3 contains 14 residues. Germline CDR1 reads SQVTM; CDR2 reads ANQGSEA. CDR3 protein: CSALDRGRNTEAFF. The CDR3 DNA is TGCAGCGCCCTGGACAGGGGGCGGAACACTGAAGCTTTCTTT. Full variable domain (missing parts from reference TRBV29-1 and TRBJ1-1): SAVISQKPSRDICQRGTSLTIQCQVDSQVTMMFWYRQQPGQSLTLIATANQGSEATYESGFVIDKFPISRPNLTFSTLTVSNMSPEDSSIYLCSALDRGRNTEAFFGQGTRLTVV.

The chain couples TRBV7-2 to TRBJ1-1; 8 bases align to TRBD1. V dropped 3 bases and J dropped 2; count of bases not matched to a gene: 5. The CDR3 has 15 residues. CDR1 is SGHTA, CDR2 FQGNSA, per germline. The CDR3 coding sequence is TGTGCCAGCAGCTTTGAGGACAGGGCTAACACTGAAGCTTTCTTT. It is translated as CASSFEDRANTEAFF.

The rearrangement uses TRBV7-2 and TRBJ1-1; 7 nucleotides match TRBD1. The CDR3 is made up of 13 amino acids. Germline V gene sequence: CDR1 SGHTA, CDR2 FQGNSA. V dropped 0 bases and J dropped 7; count of bases not matched to a gene: 2. CDR3 loop: CASSLARQGEAFF. In DNA form, the CDR3 reads TGTGCCAGCAGCTTAGCCCGACAGGGTGAAGCTTTCTTT.

This clone was detected only once. V and J are TRBV6-5 and TRBJ2-7; 13 bases are shared with TRBD2. The V and J ends lost 7 bases and 4 bases, in that order; junction bases with no gene match: 4. CDR3 length equals 14 residues. The V gene's germline CDR1 is MNHEY and CDR2 SVGAGI. CDR3 bases: TGTGCCAGCACCGGACTAGCGGGGGTTTACGAGCAGTACTTC. The encoded protein is CASTGLAGVYEQYF.

This clone has only a few counts. This chain links TRBV29-1 with TRBJ1-1; weak D call: TRBD1 (6 bases). Trimming left V 6 bases short and J 0 bases short, with 8 bases between. Germline CDR1 reads SQVTM; CDR2 reads ANQGSEA. The CDR3 consists of 12 residues. The CDR3 sequence: CSVGQMNTEAFF. CDR3 DNA: TGCAGCGTCGGACAGATGAACACTGAAGCTTTCTTT.